Each of the 27 T cell receptor beta chains below was sequenced from the same sample in a study of cytomegalovirus exposure and HLA in healthy donors. The PCR ran on 60 Vbeta and 13 Jbeta primers. Libraries were prepared by immunoSEQ multiplex PCR; TCRdb keeps only in-frame clonotypes and omits some of them. The sample lists approximately 160,000 clones; about three quarters were seen once. Sequenced input: PBMCs. Receptor source: a woman aged 40 to 50 in good health and CMV-seropositive.

In this sample, this clone turned up once. This CDR3 reads CASSSGGGSTDTQYF. In DNA form, the CDR3 reads TGTGCCAGCAGTAGCGGGGGGGGTAGCACAGATACGCAGTATTTT. V usage is TRBV5-4 and J usage is TRBJ2-3; TRBD2 matches 11 bases. Germline V gene sequence: CDR1 SGHNT, CDR2 YYREEE (reference sequence). The CDR3 is 15 residues long. With V trimmed by 5 bases and J by 0 bases, 2 bases remained unmatched.

The rearrangement joins TRBV4-1 to TRBJ1-5, with D perhaps matching TRBD1 (5 bases). CDR3 size: 14 residues. Trimming pared 0 bases from V and 5 bases from J, leaving 8 bases between. Germline V gene sequence: CDR1 MGHRA, CDR2 YSYEKL. The CDR3 protein is CASSQDQGDQPQHF. CDR3 bases: TGCGCCAGCAGCCAAGATCAAGGGGATCAGCCCCAGCATTTT.

The gene calls are TRBV19 and TRBJ2-3, with 9 bases fitting TRBD2. The CDR3 sequence is 15 residues long. CDR1 and CDR2 from the germline V gene are LNHDA and SQIVND (reference sequence). V lost 6 bases and J lost 4; bases outside the gene matches: 8. The CDR3 region is CASSLSGRTPDTQYF. The CDR3 DNA sequence: TGTGCCAGTAGCCTCAGCGGGAGGACCCCAGATACGCAGTATTTT.

The chain joins TRBV15 to TRBJ1-2; D perhaps matches TRBD1 (5 bases). Trimming removed 1 base from V and 4 bases from J, with 16 bases in between. This CDR3 comprises 16 residues. CDR1 and CDR2 from the germline V gene are LNHNV and YYDKDF (reference sequence). The CDR3 nucleotides read TGTGCCACCAGCAGAGGGGGGGACGGCAGTTCCTATGGCTACACCTTC. As protein: CATSRGGDGSSYGYTF.

This chain links TRBV10-1 with TRBJ1-1, with 9 bases fitting TRBD1. V shed 7 bases, J shed 6 bases, and the junction held 12 bases outside the gene matches. This CDR3 has 15 amino acids. Per the germline V gene, CDR1 is WNHNN and CDR2 is SYGVQD (reference sequence). In DNA, the CDR3 is TGCGCCAGCACAGATCCGGGACAGGGACTGTCTGAAGCTTTCTTT. Its protein product is CASTDPGQGLSEAFF.

The chain uses TRBV18 and TRBJ2-7; the D gene is possibly TRBD1 (6 bases). Germline-derived CDR1 and CDR2 are KGHSH and LQKENI. The CDR3 covers 15 residues. V lost 3 bases to trimming and J lost 5 bases, with 17 bases between them. Written as DNA, the CDR3 is TGTGCCAGCTCACCGTTACAGGGCGCAAGTGACGAGCAGTACTTC. As protein: CASSPLQGASDEQYF. The entire variable domain, with the rest obtained from reference TRBV18 and TRBJ2-7, is as follows: NAGVMQNPRHLVRRRGQEARLRCSPMKGHSHVYWYRQLPEEGLKFMVYLQKENIIDESGMPKERFSAEFPKEGPSILRIQQVVRGDSAAYFCASSPLQGASDEQYFGPGTRLTVT.

The rearrangement links TRBV6-1 to TRBJ1-6; D not certain. CDR1 and CDR2 (germline): MNHNS, SASEGT. This CDR3 region has 15 residues. V gave up 6 bases and J gave up 0 bases, with 9 bases separating them. CDR3 bases: TGTGCCAGCAGCCGCCTTAGCTCCTATAATTCACCCCTCCACTTT. This codes for CASSRLSSYNSPLHF.

This clone was recorded once. The chain joins TRBV6-6 to TRBJ1-1; weak D call: TRBD1 (6 bases). This CDR3 has 12 amino acids. V lost 5 bases and J 6 bases, leaving 10 bases between the germline ends. Looked up from germline, CDR1 is MNHNY and CDR2 is SVGAGI (reference sequence). The CDR3 DNA reads as TGTGCCAGCAGTCAGGGGAGCTCTGAAGCTTTCTTT. It yields the protein CASSQGSSEAFF.

This chain uses TRBV5-1 with TRBJ1-1, with D possibly matching TRBD1 (5 bases). Trimming left V 0 bases short and J 10 bases short, with 10 bases between. The germline CDR1 and CDR2 sequences are SGHRS and YFSETQ. The CDR3 length is 12 residues. The CDR3 nucleotides read TGCGCCAGCAGCTTGGAGGGGCAGGGAGCTTTCTTT. It is translated as CASSLEGQGAFF.

V is TRBV5-6 and J is TRBJ2-1, with D perhaps TRBD2 (6 bases). The CDR3 runs to 17 residues. V was clipped by 0 bases and J by 3 bases, with 16 bases between them. Germline assignment: CDR1 SGHDT and CDR2 YYEEEE. CDR3 coding DNA: TGTGCCAGCAGCTTGGTTACGGGACTGGGGGACTACAATGAGCAGTTCTTC. Translating it yields CASSLVTGLGDYNEQFF.

The gene calls are TRBV7-9 and TRBJ1-2; weak D call: TRBD1 (5 bases). V lost 4 bases to trimming and J lost 7 bases, with 13 bases between them. CDR3 length: 13 residues. The germline CDR1 and CDR2 sequences are SEHNR and FQNEAQ (reference sequence). CDR3 bases: TGTGCCAGCAGCTCCTCCGAGGACATTGGCTACACCTTC. It yields the protein CASSSSEDIGYTF.

This clone appeared once. The rearrangement joins TRBV2 to TRBJ1-6; weak D call: TRBD1 (5 bases). The CDR3 length is 14 residues. The ends were cut back, 6 bases at V and 7 bases at J, with 13 bases in the middle. Germline V gene data show CDR1 as SNHLY and CDR2 as FYNNEI. The CDR3 spells CASSAGPTNSPLHF. The CDR3 DNA reads TGTGCCAGCAGCGCGGGACCGACAAATTCACCCCTCCACTTT.

This clone was recorded a few times. The V and J genes are TRBV6-6 and TRBJ1-5; TRBD1 is a possible D gene (5 bases). The CDR3 length is 15 residues. Trimming took off 7 bases at V and 5 bases at J, with 18 bases between the two ends. Germline CDR1 reads MNHNY; CDR2 reads SVGAGI (reference sequence). The CDR3 DNA follows: TGTGCCAGCATGGGGGGTGCCACGACGGATCAGCCCCAGCATTTT. Its translation is CASMGGATTDQPQHF.

This rearrangement joins TRBV7-9 to TRBJ1-4; no clear D. The CDR3 runs to 15 residues. Germline assignment: CDR1 SEHNR and CDR2 FQNEAQ (reference sequence). V was shortened by 3 bases and J by 0 bases, with 8 bases between the two germline ends. As DNA, the CDR3 is TGTGCCAGCAGCTTGGAGGGAACAACTAATGAAAAACTGTTTTTT. Protein product: CASSLEGTTNEKLFF.

V and J are TRBV28 and TRBJ1-1, with D hard to call. V was pared by 3 bases and J by 5 bases, with 4 bases between. This CDR3 spans 11 amino acids. CDR1 MDHEN and CDR2 SYDVKM come from the germline V gene. The CDR3 DNA follows: TGTGCCAGCAGTTTTCAGACTGAAGCTTTCTTT. Translation: CASSFQTEAFF.

This clone came up a few times. CDR3 sequence (DNA): TGTGCCAGTAGTATTTCGGGACAGGAATATAGGCAGCCCCAGCATTTT. This gives the protein CASSISGQEYRQPQHF. The chain carries TRBV19 and TRBJ1-5; 8 bases align to TRBD1. Losses at the gene ends were 3 bases for V and 7 bases for J; bases not matched to a gene: 11. Germline V gives CDR1 LNHDA, CDR2 SQIVND (reference sequence). The CDR3 consists of 16 residues.

The gene calls are TRBV2 and TRBJ1-6, with a weak D call TRBD1 (5 bases). The germline V gene has CDR1 SNHLY and CDR2 FYNNEI. The V and J ends lost 7 bases and 8 bases respectively, with 12 bases between them. This CDR3 contains 13 residues. The DNA for the CDR3 is TGTGCCAGCAAGGGGATGGGCGATTCACCCCTCCACTTT. This sequence encodes CASKGMGDSPLHF. Drawing the rest from reference TRBV2 and TRBJ1-6, the complete variable domain is EPEVTQTPSHQVTQMGQEVILRCVPISNHLYFYWYRQILGQKVEFLVSFYNNEISEKSEIFDDQFSVERPDGSNFTLKIRSTKLEDSAMYFCASKGMGDSPLHFGNGTRLTVT.

This clone appeared a single time. This chain connects TRBV25-1 to TRBJ2-1; D gene uncertain. Trimming pared 3 bases from V and 4 bases from J, leaving 10 bases between. This CDR3 comprises 14 residues. The germline CDR1 and CDR2 sequences are MGHDK and SYGVNS. The CDR3 nucleotides are TGTGCCAGCAGTGAGGCCCCAGAATACAATGAGCAGTTCTTC. It yields the protein CASSEAPEYNEQFF.

The V call is TRBV2, the J call TRBJ2-5; D remains unclear. V lost 7 bases and J 5 bases, leaving 8 bases between the germline ends. Germline V gene lookup returns CDR1 SNHLY and CDR2 FYNNEI. The CDR3 is 11 residues long. The DNA for the CDR3 is TGTGCCAGCAACGGTGCGGAGACCCAGTACTTC. Its translation: CASNGAETQYF.

This chain links TRBV6-5 with TRBJ1-1, with D possibly TRBD1 on 6 matching bases. Deletions cut 0 bases from V and 11 bases from J, with 16 bases between. The CDR3 consists of 14 residues. Germline CDR1 is MNHEY and CDR2 is SVGAGI. The CDR3 protein is CASSYSGGRGEAFF. The DNA of the CDR3 is TGTGCCAGCAGTTACTCTGGGGGCAGGGGTGAGGCTTTCTTT.

This rearrangement joins TRBV7-6 to TRBJ2-2, with TRBD1 matching over 8 bases. J gave up 0 bases and V 4 bases, and 4 bases lay outside the gene matches. The CDR3 runs to 16 residues. CDR1 and CDR2 from the germline V gene are SGHVS and FNYEAQ. The CDR3 is CASSSQGAANTGELFF. CDR3 nucleotides: TGTGCCAGCAGCTCGCAGGGGGCTGCGAACACCGGGGAGCTGTTTTTT.

The chain links TRBV5-1 to TRBJ1-4; tentative D call: TRBD1 (5 bases). The germline V gene encodes CDR1 SGHRS and CDR2 YFSETQ. This CDR3 is built from 16 residues. The V end was cut by 4 bases, the J end by 8 bases, with 21 bases between. CDR3 amino acids: CASSPDTNIGREKLFF. DNA for the CDR3: TGCGCCAGCAGCCCGGACACCAACATCGGGAGGGAAAAACTGTTTTTT.

The chain joins TRBV4-3 to TRBJ2-3; unclear D gene. Trimming removed 0 bases at V and 6 bases at J, with 7 bases between. This CDR3 region has 13 residues. In germline, CDR1 is LGHNA, CDR2 YSLEER. CDR3 in amino acids: CASSQESWDTQYF. CDR3 in DNA: TGCGCCAGCAGCCAAGAGAGCTGGGATACGCAGTATTTT.

The table lists this clone with a count of one. The DNA of the CDR3 is TGCGCCAGCAGCAGGACAGGGGTCCTTGAGGGCTACACCTTC. Amino acid sequence: CASSRTGVLEGYTF. V is TRBV4-3 and J is TRBJ1-2; TRBD1 aligns across 9 bases. The CDR3 length is 14 residues. In germline, CDR1 is LGHNA, CDR2 YSLEER. Losses at the gene ends were 5 bases for V and 8 bases for J; bases not matched to a gene: 9.

V usage is TRBV4-3 and J usage is TRBJ1-2; perhaps TRBD1 as D (5 bases). Germline CDR1 and CDR2: LGHNA and YSLEER. Deletions cut 2 bases from V and 4 bases from J, with 8 bases between. The CDR3 has 13 residues. As DNA, the CDR3 is TGCGCCAGCAGCCAAAGGGGCGGCTATGGCTACACCTTC. Translating gives CASSQRGGYGYTF.

For this clone: At the DNA level, this CDR3 is encoded by other sequences in the same sample as well. The V and J genes are TRBV28 and TRBJ2-7, with a weak D call TRBD1 (6 bases). V lost 5 bases and J lost 4, with 9 bases in between. CDR1 MDHEN and CDR2 SYDVKM come from the germline V gene. The CDR3 is made up of 12 amino acids. This chain's CDR3 is CASSLQGYEQYF. The DNA for the CDR3 is TGTGCCAGCAGTCTACAGGGTTACGAGCAGTACTTC.

The CDR3 DNA sequence: TGTGCCAGCAGCCCGTACCGGGGGGGTCGCACAGATACGCAGTATTTT. Translated: CASSPYRGGRTDTQYF. The V gene is TRBV28, the J gene TRBJ2-3, with 8 positions matching TRBD2. The CDR3 is 16 residues long. CDR1 is MDHEN and CDR2 is SYDVKM in the germline V gene. V shed 6 bases and J 1 base; nucleotides not matched to a gene: 9.